These 5 T cell receptor beta chains were all obtained from the same sample, sequenced in a study of molecular identifiers for immune sequencing clone quantification. One entry per CDR3 protein, called by TCRdb with MiXCR from the PCR reads. The sample yields about 320,000 distinct CDR3 sequences, roughly a quarter seen once. The sequencing sample was made of naive CD8+ T cells from blood, with Jurkat cell RNA spiked in. Subset in this sample: FACS-sorted CD8+CD4-CCR7+CD45RA+ naive T cells. All receptors come from a human donor in good health. Some libraries in this study had Jurkat cell RNA spiked in.

A word on this clonotype: Just one base apart from a much larger clone, this may be a read error. V and J are TRBV7-6 and TRBJ1-4, with D hard to call. This CDR3 contains 15 residues. Looked up from germline, CDR1 is SGHVS and CDR2 is FNYEAQ. The CDR3 here is CASSRRVATSEKLFF. DNA of the CDR3: TGTGCCAGCAGCAGACGGGTTGCAACTAGTGAAAAACTGTTTTTT.

As concerns this clonotype: This sequence may be a read error, since a much larger clone differs from it by one base. The rearrangement uses TRBV11-2 and TRBJ2-6; D may be TRBD1 (5 bases). The CDR3 has 16 residues. V lost 6 bases and J 0 bases, leaving 12 bases between the germline ends. CDR1 is SGHAT and CDR2 is FQNNGV in the germline V gene. For the CDR3, the DNA is TGTGCCAGCAGACCCACAGGTAGCTCTGGGGCCAACGTCCTGACTTTC. Its translation: CASRPTGSSGANVLTF.

The chain employs TRBV12-3 or TRBV12-4 and TRBJ2-3; a weak D match, TRBD2 (5 bases). V dropped 6 bases and J dropped 1 base, with 11 bases sitting between them. The CDR3 covers 14 residues. CDR3 sequence: CASREMGGTDTQYF. DNA for the CDR3: TGTGCCAGCAGGGAGATGGGAGGCACAGATACGCAGTATTTT.

About this clonotype: A read error is possible here, since a much larger clone lies one base away. This chain connects TRBV27 to TRBJ2-7; 8 nucleotides agree with TRBD1. This CDR3 comprises 15 residues. V lost 5 bases to trimming and J lost 9 bases; unmatched junction nucleotides: 15. CDR1 MNHEY and CDR2 SMNVEV come from the germline V gene (reference sequence). CDR3 amino acids: CASSPGQGPRRGQYF. The CDR3 bases are TGTGCCAGCAGTCCTGGACAGGGCCCTCGTCGGGGGCAGTACTTC.

There are a few counts of this clonotype. J is TRBJ2-7 and V is TRBV7-9; D not resolved. The CDR3 consists of 13 residues. Germline V gene data show CDR1 as SEHNR and CDR2 as FQNEAQ (reference sequence). Trimming removed 7 bases from V and 1 base from J, with 11 bases in between. The CDR3 DNA reads as TGTGCCAGCACCTTTGAACCGTCCTACGAGCAGTACTTC. Amino acid sequence: CASTFEPSYEQYF.